What follows is one T cell receptor (beta chain) and its context. Sequencing used immunoSEQ multiplex PCR; TCRdb keeps in-frame clones, though not all of them. The profile shows more than 50,000 clones, roughly nine tenths of them singletons. This record comes from a study of OX40 agonist ivuxolimab in advanced cancers. For the study at large: With a range of roughly 20 to 85, age averaged approximately 60 years, and around 80% were male.

This CDR3 region has 14 residues. Germline CDR1 LNHDA, CDR2 SQIVND (reference sequence). V lost 1 base, J lost 4 bases, and 8 bases lay in between. The sequences come from CD4+ or CD8+ T cells sorted from blood, collected in a trial of the OX40 agonist ivuxolimab. The V gene is TRBV19, the J gene TRBJ1-5; no clear D gene. This receptor was identified in an adult with an advanced solid tumor such as melanoma, head and neck, liver or kidney cancer. The CDR3 protein is CASSIVGPNQPQHF. The CDR3 DNA is TGTGCCAGTAGTATAGTCGGTCCTAATCAGCCCCAGCATTTT.